A selection of T cell receptor beta chains follows, all from one sample in a study of T cells in tumors after PD-1 blockade. Using immunoSEQ multiplex PCR, the repertoire was profiled, and TCRdb retains in-frame clones only, with some absent. This table has around 49,000 clones, roughly 80% appearing once. This specimen consisted of PBMCs, obtained before anti-PD-1 treatment. The receptors come from a human donor with basal cell carcinoma. CDR3s include the opening cysteine and the closing phenylalanine or tryptophan. A D gene is named only where the DNA matches it firmly. Expanded clones get a size class; other rows say once, few or many, or leave the size out.

J gene: TRBJ2-2; V gene: TRBV19; D gene: NA; clone size: NA; CDR3 protein: CASSIFLGGGANTGELFF; CDR3 DNA: TGTGCCAGTAGTATCTTTCTGGGCGGGGGCGCGAACACCGGGGAGCTGTTTTTT
J gene: TRBJ1-4; V gene: TRBV25-1; D gene: NA; clone size: NA; CDR3 protein: CASSRQGPNEKLFF; CDR3 DNA: TGTGCCAGCAGTAGGCAGGGACCTAATGAAAAACTGTTTTTT
J gene: TRBJ2-2; V gene: TRBV2; D gene: TRBD1; clone size: medium-sized; CDR3 protein: CASRYRGVRTGELFF; CDR3 DNA: TGTGCCAGCAGGTACAGGGGTGTGCGCACCGGGGAGCTGTTTTTT
J gene: TRBJ1-5; V gene: TRBV6-4; D gene: NA; clone size: NA; CDR3 protein: CASSPQENQPQHF; CDR3 DNA: TGTGCCAGCAGCCCCCAGGAGAATCAGCCCCAGCATTTT
J gene: TRBJ2-5; V gene: TRBV27; D gene: TRBD2; clone size: NA; CDR3 protein: CASSSRGLAASQETQYF; CDR3 DNA: TGTGCCAGCAGTTCGCGGGGACTAGCGGCCTCCCAAGAGACCCAGTACTTC
J gene: TRBJ1-3; V gene: TRBV7-8; D gene: TRBD1; clone size: NA; CDR3 protein: CASSLRDRGSPSGNTIYF; CDR3 DNA: TGTGCCAGCAGCTTAAGGGACAGGGGGTCCCCCTCTGGAAACACCATATATTTT
J gene: TRBJ1-1; V gene: TRBV5-1; D gene: NA; clone size: once; CDR3 protein: CASSYEGGNTEAFF; CDR3 DNA: TGCGCCAGCAGCTACGAGGGGGGCAACACTGAAGCTTTCTTT
J gene: TRBJ1-3; V gene: TRBV6-1; D gene: NA; clone size: NA; CDR3 protein: CASSDLDFYSGNTIYF; CDR3 DNA: TGTGCCAGCAGTGATCTCGACTTTTACTCTGGAAACACCATATATTTT
J gene: TRBJ1-2; V gene: TRBV7-9; D gene: NA; clone size: once; CDR3 protein: CASSPPGAVYGYTF; CDR3 DNA: TGTGCCAGCAGCCCCCCAGGGGCGGTCTATGGCTACACCTTC
J gene: TRBJ2-7; V gene: TRBV6-4; D gene: NA; clone size: few; CDR3 protein: CASSDGPTYEQYF; CDR3 DNA: TGTGCCAGCAGTGACGGGCCAACCTACGAGCAGTACTTC
J gene: TRBJ2-5; V gene: TRBV2; D gene: NA; clone size: NA; CDR3 protein: CASSERGQETQYF; CDR3 DNA: TGTGCCAGCAGTGAACGGGGACAAGAGACCCAGTACTTC
J gene: TRBJ1-4; V gene: TRBV7-6; D gene: TRBD1; clone size: NA; CDR3 protein: CASSSGQKNEKLFF; CDR3 DNA: TGTGCCAGCAGCTCGGGACAGAAAAATGAAAAACTGTTTTTT
J gene: TRBJ2-2; V gene: TRBV7-9; D gene: NA; clone size: NA; CDR3 protein: CASSLENTNTGELFF; CDR3 DNA: TGTGCCAGCAGCTTAGAGAATACGAACACCGGGGAGCTGTTTTTT
J gene: TRBJ1-2; V gene: TRBV3-1/TRBV3-2; D gene: NA; clone size: NA; CDR3 protein: CASSQDLRTPQGYTF; CDR3 DNA: TGTGCCAGCAGCCAAGATCTAAGGACGCCTCAGGGCTACACCTTC
J gene: TRBJ2-7; V gene: TRBV10-2; D gene: TRBD2; clone size: medium-sized; CDR3 protein: CASGTSVLEQYF; CDR3 DNA: TGCGCCAGCGGGACTAGCGTGTTAGAGCAGTACTTC
J gene: TRBJ1-2; V gene: TRBV6-5; D gene: NA; clone size: NA; CDR3 protein: CASSGGAGGYTF; CDR3 DNA: TGTGCTTCCTCGGGGGGCGCAGGAGGCTACACCTTC
J gene: TRBJ2-3; V gene: TRBV10-3; D gene: NA; clone size: NA; CDR3 protein: CAISEGADTQYF; CDR3 DNA: TGTGCCATCAGTGAGGGGGCAGATACGCAGTATTTT
J gene: TRBJ2-1; V gene: TRBV6-4; D gene: TRBD1; clone size: NA; CDR3 protein: CASSAQGAYNEQFF; CDR3 DNA: TGTGCCAGCAGTGCCCAGGGGGCATACAATGAGCAGTTCTTC
J gene: TRBJ1-5; V gene: TRBV19; D gene: NA; clone size: NA; CDR3 protein: CASTAGQGNQPQHF; CDR3 DNA: TGTGCCAGTACTGCGGGGCAAGGCAATCAGCCCCAGCATTTT
J gene: TRBJ2-3; V gene: TRBV7-6; D gene: TRBD1; clone size: NA; CDR3 protein: CASSPLPGTGTYPDTQYF; CDR3 DNA: TGTGCCAGCAGCCCACTACCGGGGACAGGGACTTATCCAGATACGCAGTATTTT
J gene: TRBJ2-1; V gene: TRBV7-2; D gene: NA; clone size: NA; CDR3 protein: CASSPNLRSPMDEQFF; CDR3 DNA: TGTGCCAGCAGCCCTAACTTAAGGTCTCCAATGGATGAGCAGTTCTTC
J gene: TRBJ1-4; V gene: TRBV5-1; D gene: TRBD1; clone size: NA; CDR3 protein: CASSLAGQGYEKLFF; CDR3 DNA: TGCGCCAGCAGCTTGGCCGGACAGGGGTATGAAAAACTGTTTTTT
J gene: TRBJ1-3; V gene: TRBV27; D gene: NA; clone size: few; CDR3 protein: CASARWGTGNTIYF; CDR3 DNA: TGTGCCAGCGCTCGGTGGGGGACTGGAAACACCATATATTTT
J gene: TRBJ2-4; V gene: TRBV5-4; D gene: NA; clone size: NA; CDR3 protein: CASSLPEGQAAKNIQYF; CDR3 DNA: TGTGCCAGCAGCCTGCCGGAGGGCCAGGCAGCCAAAAACATTCAGTACTTC
J gene: TRBJ1-2; V gene: TRBV9; D gene: NA; clone size: few; CDR3 protein: CASSGAGGPGEGYTF; CDR3 DNA: TGTGCCAGCAGCGGGGCGGGGGGACCGGGGGAGGGCTACACCTTC
J gene: TRBJ1-4; V gene: TRBV6-5; D gene: NA; clone size: NA; CDR3 protein: CASSLRPPNEKLFF; CDR3 DNA: TGTGCCAGCAGTCTACGGCCGCCGAATGAAAAACTGTTTTTT
J gene: TRBJ2-3; V gene: TRBV6-4; D gene: TRBD2; clone size: NA; CDR3 protein: CASRQTSGGSDTQYF; CDR3 DNA: TGTGCCAGCAGGCAGACTAGCGGGGGGTCAGATACGCAGTATTTT
J gene: TRBJ2-1; V gene: TRBV30; D gene: TRBD2; clone size: NA; CDR3 protein: CAWSGTSRYNEQFF; CDR3 DNA: TGTGCCTGGAGTGGGACTAGCAGGTACAATGAGCAGTTCTTC
J gene: TRBJ1-4; V gene: TRBV3-1/TRBV3-2; D gene: TRBD1; clone size: once; CDR3 protein: CASSQESPGGFEKLFF; CDR3 DNA: TGTGCCAGCAGCCAAGAATCCCCAGGGGGCTTCGAAAAACTGTTTTTT
J gene: TRBJ2-1; V gene: TRBV21-1; D gene: NA; clone size: NA; CDR3 protein: CASSAQYHGRRNEQFF; CDR3 DNA: TGTGCCAGCAGCGCCCAGTACCACGGACGAAGAAATGAGCAGTTCTTC
J gene: TRBJ2-2; V gene: TRBV19; D gene: TRBD1; clone size: NA; CDR3 protein: CASSMGPGGTGELFF; CDR3 DNA: TGTGCCAGTAGTATGGGGCCAGGGGGCACCGGGGAGCTGTTTTTT
J gene: TRBJ2-7; V gene: TRBV7-9; D gene: TRBD1; clone size: few; CDR3 protein: CASSLVDWWDSVNYEQYF; CDR3 DNA: TGTGCCAGCAGCTTAGTCGACTGGTGGGACAGCGTTAACTACGAGCAGTACTTC
J gene: TRBJ1-1; V gene: TRBV30; D gene: TRBD1; clone size: NA; CDR3 protein: CAWSSQGGMNTEAFF; CDR3 DNA: TGTGCCTGGAGTTCTCAAGGGGGCATGAACACTGAAGCTTTCTTT
J gene: TRBJ2-1; V gene: TRBV28; D gene: TRBD1; clone size: NA; CDR3 protein: CASSWMGQGYNEQFF; CDR3 DNA: TGTGCCAGCAGTTGGATGGGACAGGGGTACAATGAGCAGTTCTTC
J gene: TRBJ1-2; V gene: TRBV15; D gene: NA; clone size: once; CDR3 protein: CATSRVAGPPRHTF; CDR3 DNA: TGTGCCACCAGCAGAGTCGCGGGGCCACCACGGCACACCTTC
J gene: TRBJ2-3; V gene: TRBV19; D gene: NA; clone size: NA; CDR3 protein: CASSFRDGLGGGRYF; CDR3 DNA: TGTGCCAGTAGTTTCCGGGACGGCCTTGGGGGTGGTCGGTATTTT
J gene: TRBJ1-2; V gene: TRBV19; D gene: NA; clone size: once; CDR3 protein: CASSSGSWGYTF; CDR3 DNA: TGTGCCAGTAGCTCAGGGTCCTGGGGCTACACCTTC
J gene: TRBJ2-2; V gene: TRBV28; D gene: NA; clone size: NA; CDR3 protein: CASSSSRGGYTGELFF; CDR3 DNA: TGTGCCAGCAGTTCGAGCAGGGGGGGGTACACCGGGGAGCTGTTTTTT
J gene: TRBJ2-3; V gene: TRBV2; D gene: NA; clone size: NA; CDR3 protein: CASNPQYTDTQYF; CDR3 DNA: TGTGCCAGCAACCCTCAGTACACAGATACGCAGTATTTT
J gene: TRBJ1-2; V gene: TRBV6-2/TRBV6-3; D gene: TRBD1; clone size: few; CDR3 protein: CASSWTGAYGYTF; CDR3 DNA: TGTGCCAGCAGTTGGACAGGAGCTTATGGCTACACCTTC
J gene: TRBJ1-1; V gene: TRBV30; D gene: NA; clone size: NA; CDR3 protein: CAWSEGTFAFF; CDR3 DNA: TGTGCCTGGTCGGAAGGGACTTTTGCTTTCTTT
J gene: TRBJ1-1; V gene: TRBV6-5; D gene: NA; clone size: NA; CDR3 protein: CASSYRGGKGTEAFF; CDR3 DNA: TGTGCCAGCAGTTACCGGGGGGGAAAGGGCACTGAAGCTTTCTTT
J gene: TRBJ1-1; V gene: TRBV5-4; D gene: NA; clone size: NA; CDR3 protein: CASSLDSGNTEAFF; CDR3 DNA: TGTGCCAGCAGCTTGGACTCCGGGAACACTGAAGCTTTCTTT
J gene: TRBJ2-7; V gene: TRBV5-1; D gene: TRBD2; clone size: NA; CDR3 protein: CASSRTSGATYEQYF; CDR3 DNA: TGCGCCAGCAGCCGGACTAGCGGGGCTACCTACGAGCAGTACTTC
J gene: TRBJ2-3; V gene: TRBV9; D gene: NA; clone size: NA; CDR3 protein: CASSVAGQESTDTQYF; CDR3 DNA: TGTGCCAGCAGCGTAGCTGGGCAGGAGAGCACAGATACGCAGTATTTT
J gene: TRBJ1-5; V gene: TRBV30; D gene: NA; clone size: NA; CDR3 protein: CAWSRGDYQPQHF; CDR3 DNA: TGTGCCTGGAGTAGGGGGGATTATCAGCCCCAGCATTTT
J gene: TRBJ1-2; V gene: TRBV20-1; D gene: NA; clone size: NA; CDR3 protein: CSARGGSGYTF; CDR3 DNA: TGCAGTGCCCGGGGAGGGTCTGGCTACACCTTC
J gene: TRBJ2-2; V gene: TRBV24-1; D gene: TRBD1; clone size: NA; CDR3 protein: CATSDETGGSSDTGELFF; CDR3 DNA: TGTGCCACCAGTGATGAAACAGGGGGCTCGTCGGACACCGGGGAGCTGTTTTTT